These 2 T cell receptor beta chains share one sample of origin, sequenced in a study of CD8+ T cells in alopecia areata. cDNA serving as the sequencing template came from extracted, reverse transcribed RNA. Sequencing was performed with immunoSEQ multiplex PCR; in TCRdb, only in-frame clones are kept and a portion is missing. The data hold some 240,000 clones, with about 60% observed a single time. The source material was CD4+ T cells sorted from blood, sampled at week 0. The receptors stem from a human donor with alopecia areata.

The CDR3 sequence is CASSLDPFTDTQYF. The CDR3 nucleotides read TGCGCCAGCAGCTTGGATCCCTTCACAGATACGCAGTATTTT. The chain joins TRBV5-1 to TRBJ2-3, with D uncertain. The CDR3 spans 14 residues. V lost 0 bases and J lost 2, with 7 bases in between. Germline CDR1 reads SGHRS; CDR2 reads YFSETQ.

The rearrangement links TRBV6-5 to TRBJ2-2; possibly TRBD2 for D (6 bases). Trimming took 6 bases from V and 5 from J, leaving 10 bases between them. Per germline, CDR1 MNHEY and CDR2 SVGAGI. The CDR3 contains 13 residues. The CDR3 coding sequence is TGTGCCAGCAGATATGGGGGGACCGGGGAGCTGTTTTTT. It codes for CASRYGGTGELFF.